This record covers a single TCR beta chain. Its antigen is not identified. This sample was included in a study of early T cells in non-severe SARS-CoV-2 infection. A single record per CDR3 protein comes from TCRdb applying MiXCR to the 5' RACE reads. The table includes roughly 75,000 distinct CDR3 sequences, over 9% detected once. The V gene's germline CDR1 is LGHDT and CDR2 YNNKEL (reference sequence). The CDR3 contains 13 residues. V lost 0 bases to trimming and J lost 7 bases, with 8 bases between them. Study findings and constraints: Matches to VDJdb favored anti-spike CD8 responses and missed private and CD4 specificities.

The sample was whole blood. The rearrangement uses TRBV3-1 and TRBJ2-3, with TRBD2 as a possible D gene (6 bases). This TCR was recovered from an adult who was a healthcare worker with PCR-confirmed SARS-CoV-2 infection or an uninfected control (not recorded which). The CDR3 here is CASSQEAGYTQYF. For the CDR3, the DNA is TGTGCCAGCAGCCAAGAAGCGGGCTATACGCAGTATTTT.